The rows below give T cell receptor beta chains drawn from one sample of a study of human T cells and chemical hapten exposure. TCRdb analysed the RACE reads with MiXCR anew, one entry per CDR3 protein. Here the sample spans around 180,000 distinct CDR3 sequences, 25% to 35% being singletons. Material: whole blood, obtained in connection with sensitization to the hapten diphenylcyclopropenone (DPC). These receptor sequences come from a woman under 40 with alopecia areata. Some clones in this sample may be carry-over from other donors' samples. Both conserved end residues are part of each CDR3. The D gene is left open where the match is weak.

d_call,j_call,v_call,cdr3_aa
.,TRBJ2-7,TRBV29-1,CSVAAGFEQYF
TRBD2,TRBJ2-1,TRBV7-2,CASSLAPGGRGNEQFF
.,TRBJ2-3,TRBV5-1,CASSFGAGSRTDTQYF
.,TRBJ1-1,TRBV4-2,CASSQDGGAEAFF
.,TRBJ2-5,TRBV10-3,CAISDPTAQETQYF
TRBD2,TRBJ2-5,TRBV5-6,CASSAGGGETQYF
.,TRBJ2-7,TRBV27,CASSFSDRTVLYF
TRBD1,TRBJ1-1,TRBV28,CASSLPGGPGTEAFF
TRBD2,TRBJ2-3,TRBV29-1,CSVWGLAETTDTQYF
.,TRBJ2-5,TRBV7-8,CASSLARRLGETQYF
TRBD1,TRBJ2-7,TRBV2,CASSPRTGPYEQYF
.,TRBJ2-6,TRBV5-1,CASQGGLSGANVLTF
TRBD1,TRBJ1-2,TRBV5-6,CASSYRGGNYGYTF
.,TRBJ2-1,TRBV7-2,CASSPAGSNNEQFF
.,TRBJ2-7,TRBV3-1,CASSLSPGVQYEQYF
.,TRBJ1-2,TRBV29-1,CSVEETVKGYGYTF
TRBD1,TRBJ1-5,TRBV20-1,CSARGDSDNQPQHF
TRBD2,TRBJ2-5,TRBV29-1,CSARTSGRSAETQYF
.,TRBJ2-1,TRBV10-2,CASSTHKVYNEQFF
TRBD1,TRBJ1-2,TRBV20-1,CSAGDRRGYTF
TRBD1,TRBJ2-3,TRBV6-2/TRBV6-3,CASSYSDRGQYF
TRBD2,TRBJ2-1,TRBV4-2,CASSQDAGGRTVSKFF
.,TRBJ1-3,TRBV28,CASSRQIEGNTIYF
.,TRBJ2-3,TRBV3-1,CASRPPSGDTQYF
.,TRBJ2-7,TRBV7-9,CANSPGRDEQYF
.,TRBJ2-2,TRBV28,CASSLPGLALFF
.,TRBJ2-3,TRBV11-3,CASSPSLSSDTQYF
TRBD2,TRBJ2-5,TRBV5-1,CASSLVAGDQETQYF
.,TRBJ1-5,TRBV4-3,CASSQVSQAGRDQPQHF
.,TRBJ1-2,TRBV6-1,CASSESDRGTF
TRBD2,TRBJ2-1,TRBV6-5,CASSSGTSGNNEQFF
.,TRBJ1-2,TRBV6-2/TRBV6-3,CASRPGVSGDYGYTF
.,TRBJ2-1,TRBV12-3/TRBV12-4,CASSFQSGDEQFF
TRBD1,TRBJ2-2,TRBV12-3/TRBV12-4,CASSPMDRLRANTGELFF
.,TRBJ1-5,TRBV5-6,CASSAQGLSNQPQHF
.,TRBJ2-3,TRBV9,CASSVDQGPDTQYF
.,TRBJ1-2,TRBV27,CASSLSGLQPAEGYTF
.,TRBJ2-1,TRBV29-1,CSVGGTYEQFF
.,TRBJ1-3,TRBV9,CASSPRVDSGNTIYF
.,TRBJ2-3,TRBV6-5,CASSGGDRITDTQYF
.,TRBJ2-3,TRBV5-1,CASSLGKLTSLTDTQYF
.,TRBJ1-5,TRBV2,CASSEFFAGQPQHF
.,TRBJ2-5,TRBV6-2/TRBV6-3,CASSYGGVETQYF
TRBD2,TRBJ2-5,TRBV2,CASSIAGGRQETQYF
.,TRBJ1-1,TRBV4-2,CASSQERGSTEAFF
.,TRBJ1-5,TRBV18,CASSPTVNNQPQHF
.,TRBJ2-1,TRBV29-1,CSVARNNEQFF
TRBD2,TRBJ2-1,TRBV20-1,CSARPSSSGAYNEQFF
TRBD1,TRBJ1-4,TRBV6-5,CASSLGQGATNEKLFF
.,TRBJ2-7,TRBV3-1,CASSQFGGAEQYF
.,TRBJ1-5,TRBV7-9,CASSSGPYSNQPQHF
TRBD1,TRBJ1-5,TRBV7-2,CASGKGQGVNQPQHF
.,TRBJ1-1,TRBV5-1,CASSLEAGWTEAFF
TRBD1,TRBJ2-5,TRBV2,CASRPGQGQETQYF
.,TRBJ2-3,TRBV7-9,CASSSYRVETDTQYF